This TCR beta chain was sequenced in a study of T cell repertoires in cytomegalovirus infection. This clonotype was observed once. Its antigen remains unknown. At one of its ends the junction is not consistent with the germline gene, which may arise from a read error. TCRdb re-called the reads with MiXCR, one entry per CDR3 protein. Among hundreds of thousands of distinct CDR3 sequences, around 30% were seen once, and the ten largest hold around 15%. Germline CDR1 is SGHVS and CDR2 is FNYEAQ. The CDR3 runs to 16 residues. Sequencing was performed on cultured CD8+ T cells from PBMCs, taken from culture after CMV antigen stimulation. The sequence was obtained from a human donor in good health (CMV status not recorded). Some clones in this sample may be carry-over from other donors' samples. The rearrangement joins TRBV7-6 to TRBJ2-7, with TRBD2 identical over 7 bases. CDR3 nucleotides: TGTGCCAGCAGCTGGAGCTCCAGGCCCGGGGACTACGAGCGGTACTTC. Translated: CASSWSSRPGDYERYF.